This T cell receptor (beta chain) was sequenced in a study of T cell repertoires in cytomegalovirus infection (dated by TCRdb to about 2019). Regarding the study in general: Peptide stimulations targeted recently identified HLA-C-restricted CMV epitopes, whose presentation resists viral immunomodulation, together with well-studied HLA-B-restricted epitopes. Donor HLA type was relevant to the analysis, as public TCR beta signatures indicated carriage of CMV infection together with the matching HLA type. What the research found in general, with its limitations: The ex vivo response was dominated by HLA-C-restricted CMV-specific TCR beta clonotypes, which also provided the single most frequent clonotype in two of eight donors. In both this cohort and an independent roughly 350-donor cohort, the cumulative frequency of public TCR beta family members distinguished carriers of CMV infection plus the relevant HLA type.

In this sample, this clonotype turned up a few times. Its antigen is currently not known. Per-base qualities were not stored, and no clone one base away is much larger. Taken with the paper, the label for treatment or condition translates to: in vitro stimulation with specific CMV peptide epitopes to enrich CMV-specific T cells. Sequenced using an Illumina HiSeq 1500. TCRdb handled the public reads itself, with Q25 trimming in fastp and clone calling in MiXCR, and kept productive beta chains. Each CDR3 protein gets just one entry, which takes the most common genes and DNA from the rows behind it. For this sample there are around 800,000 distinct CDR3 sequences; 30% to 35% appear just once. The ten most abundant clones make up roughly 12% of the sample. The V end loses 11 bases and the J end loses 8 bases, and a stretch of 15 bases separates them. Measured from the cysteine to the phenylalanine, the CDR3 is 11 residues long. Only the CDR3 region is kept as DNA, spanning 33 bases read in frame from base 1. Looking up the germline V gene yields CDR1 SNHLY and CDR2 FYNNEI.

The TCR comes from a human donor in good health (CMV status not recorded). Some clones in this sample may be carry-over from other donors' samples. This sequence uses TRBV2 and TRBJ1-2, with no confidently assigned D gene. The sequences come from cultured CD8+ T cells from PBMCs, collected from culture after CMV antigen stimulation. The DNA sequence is TGTGCCGGAGGACCTGAAGAAGGCTACACCTTC. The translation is CAGGPEEGYTF.